This T cell receptor (beta chain) derives from a study of blood T cell repertoires in COVID-19. At the level of the study: The United States, Italy and Spain were the sources of the acute and convalescent COVID-19 samples.

Trimming removed 5 bases from V and 7 bases from J; junction bases left unmatched: 4. The CDR3 totals 13 residues. The table lists this clone with a count of one. Recruited during active infection, patients (from Seattle) were subsequently followed longitudinally. Profiling relied on immunoSEQ multiplex PCR, and the TCRdb table lists in-frame clones only, not all of them. The sample consists of about 69,000 clones, about 84% of them appearing once. The chain combines TRBV12-3 or TRBV12-4 with TRBJ1-2; 10 positions match TRBD1. Sequenced material: peripheral blood. This sequence originates from a man aged 45-65 years with COVID-19, enrolled during active disease. The CDR3 DNA sequence: TGTGCCAGCAGTCGACAGGGGGCGCGTGGCTACACCTTC. It translates to CASSRQGARGYTF.